The TCR beta chain described here comes from a study of blood T cells in healthy people across ages. PBMCs numbering at least 6.5 million were isolated per sample. Using a J-beta primer mix together with a sample-barcoded 5' primer, a second PCR was run for about 6 to 11 cycles. Each CDR3 protein is one row after TCRdb ran MiXCR on the 5' RACE reads. The sample holds approximately 800,000 distinct CDR3 sequences; roughly 25% are singletons and the top ten take 3.7%. The CDR3 is made up of 14 amino acids. With V trimmed by 3 bases and J by 5 bases, 6 bases remained unmatched. Looked up from germline, CDR1 is MDHEN and CDR2 is SYDVKM. This clonotype was seen only a few times. The antigen is not known. General study results and limits: Naive T cell percentage strongly correlated with TCR beta diversity.

These data were also reused for a study on T cells of mothers and their children. That publication notes: Slightly higher, non-significant overlap characterized related mother-child pairs relative to unrelated pairs.

Sequencing used blood. The TCR originated in a boy aged 10-17 years in good health. V usage is TRBV28 and J usage is TRBJ2-5; 7 positions agree with TRBD1. This CDR3 reads CASSFPGGTETQYF. CDR3 DNA sequence: TGTGCCAGCAGTTTCCCAGGGGGAACGGAGACCCAGTACTTC.